The sequence of this T cell receptor beta chain was determined in a study of identical twins. J lost 7 bases, V lost 5 bases, and 13 bases had no gene match. There are 17 residues in the CDR3. Looked up from germline, CDR1 is SGHAT and CDR2 is FQNNGV. The study's findings and limits: Alpha sequences that were out-of-frame and twin-shared showed an excess of low generation probability.

TCRdb re-analysed the 5' RACE reads in MiXCR, keeping a single row per CDR3 protein. The sample lists around 690,000 distinct CDR3 sequences, about 20% occurring once. This clonotype has only a few counts. What it recognizes is unknown. The sample was also reused in another study, on T cells expressing NK-cell markers. In that study: Repertoire data for TCR beta were derived from sorted T cells (CD3+CD56+NKG2C+, CD3+CD56+NKG2C- and CD3+CD56-NKG2C+). Whether expanded NKG2C-expressing T cell clones recognize HCMV is unknown.

The material sequenced was PBMCs. The TCR originated in a woman aged 18 to 35 in good health. This chain uses TRBV11-2 with TRBJ2-1; TRBD2 matches 11 bases. CDR3 sequence: CASSLNPGTSGRNEQFF. The DNA of the CDR3 is TGTGCCAGCAGCCTAAATCCCGGGACTAGCGGACGAAATGAGCAGTTCTTC. Based on the CDR3 plus reference TRBV11-2 and TRBJ2-1, the full variable domain is EAGVAQSPRYKIIEKRQSVAFWCNPISGHATLYWYQQILGQGPKLLIQFQNNGVVDDSQLPKDRFSAERLKGVDSTLKIQPAKLEDSAVYLCASSLNPGTSGRNEQFFGPGTRLTVL.